The T cell receptor (beta chain) under discussion was sequenced for a study of blood T cells in healthy people across ages (dated by TCRdb to the mid-2010s). Regarding the study in general: In model experiments, template switching captured roughly one uniquely barcoded TCR beta cDNA molecule for every two T cells. The study measured age-related changes in TCR beta repertoire diversity using deep sequencing normalized with unique cDNA molecular identifiers. Using the same blood draw, the study looked at two additional independent replicas of 1 million unique cDNA reads for two donors, one aged 18 to 30 and the other aged 80 or older. To avoid experimental bias, donors of different ages were distributed randomly across sequencing lanes. The donors were split into four age groups: young (average about 15 years), middle-aged (about 40), aged (roughly 65) and long-lived (roughly 88). Study-wide findings and limitations: There was a strong correlation between observed TCR beta diversity and the percentage of naive T cells measured by flow cytometry. Estimates of total diversity based on one million sequenced T cells were regarded as lower bounds and as underestimates. Because profiling used bulk unsorted PBMCs, naive and antigen-experienced compartments could not be compared conclusively. Because donor CMV infection status was unknown, age-related changes in expanded clonotypes were potentially confounded. Compared with the aged group, more naive CD4+ T cells, fewer expanded clones and increased TCR diversity were shown by the long-lived group, suggesting age selection. As age increased, observed TCR beta diversity per million T cells dropped in a roughly linear way, and a significant reduction was already evident by age approximately 40.

Library creation used 5' RACE. The reads were generated on an Illumina HiSeq 2500. The second PCR ran for about 6 to 12 cycles and used a J-beta primer mix along with a sample-barcoded 5' primer. Each TCR beta cDNA molecule received a unique molecular identifier from a template-switch 5' adaptor carrying 12 random nucleotides. At least 2.5 million CDR3-containing paired-end reads were obtained from each sample. First-strand cDNA was synthesized from all RNA with the Mint cDNA synthesis kit, primed by a TRBC-specific oligonucleotide. Following uracil-DNA glycosylase treatment, all cDNA underwent a first 18-cycle PCR with the universal primers M1SS and BC2_uni_R. On the study's bioinformatics: For normalization, 1 million high-quality reads, each with a distinct molecular identifier, were randomly selected from each sample. Reads sharing molecular identifiers were discarded rather than binned into consensus sequences. MiTCR, set to a Q25 quality threshold and the strictest error-elimination algorithm, was used for CDR3 identification, clonotype clustering and error correction. A nonparametric unseen species model with Euler transformation was used to estimate a lower bound on total TCR beta diversity. Using fastp trimming at Q25 and MiXCR clonotype assembly, TCRdb reanalyzed the public sequencing data and kept in-frame beta chains. Every entry covers one CDR3 protein and lists the most common genes and DNA from its rows. It is TCRdb's table, rather than the study itself, that gives the V and J calls and clone size. Here the sample has 1,500,000 or so distinct CDR3 sequences; 35% to 45% occur a single time. The ten largest make up about 4% of the sample.

The table lists this clonotype with a few counts. Its specific antigen is unknown. Nothing much larger sits one base from this clone, and base qualities are not available. Germline trimming: 4 bases from V, 10 bases from J; junction bases outside gene matches: 15. The CDR3 goes from the cysteine to the phenylalanine over 15 residues. Just CDR3 DNA is preserved here, 45 bases in frame from base 1. CDR1 and CDR2, looked up from the germline V gene, are MGHDK and SYGVNS. Donors were 40 or so systemically healthy Caucasian individuals from Russia aged roughly 6 to 90 years. About 10 milliliters of peripheral blood were drawn from each donor into EDTA-treated Vacutainer tubes. Ficoll-Paque density-gradient centrifugation was used to isolate PBMCs, with at least 6.5 million per sample. Total RNA, at least 6 micrograms per sample, was extracted from PBMCs with Trizol reagent. The percentages of naive CD45RAhigh/CD27high T cells were determined by flow cytometry on a PBMC aliquot from every donor.

The sequencing sample was made of blood. The V and J segments used are TRBV25-1 and TRBJ2-7, and TRBD1 matches 8 of the central bases. The origin of this receptor is a woman aged 18 to 35 in good health. CDR3 reads: CASSAPDRVMETQYF. The DNA reads as follows: TGTGCCAGCAGTGCGCCGGACAGGGTCATGGAGACTCAGTACTTC.